This TCR beta chain derives from a study of neurological immune-mediated disorders (dated by TCRdb to 2018 to 2020). Notes on the research overall: The study compared peripheral blood TCR-beta repertoires of HTLV-I-associated myelopathy (HAM/TSP) patients, multiple sclerosis patients and healthy controls using UMI-based sequencing. Longitudinal samples, technical triplicates and paired sorted CD4+ and CD8+ T-cell subsets, alongside PBMC samples, were included among the roughly 96 TCR-beta libraries. The cohort was made up of about 65 subjects, consisting of some 14 HAM/TSP patients, roughly 35 multiple sclerosis patients and 20 healthy controls. Overall results and qualifications from the work: TCR clonal expansion was highest in HAM/TSP patients and lowest in MS patients, with MS patients falling below even healthy controls. Expanded clones from different subjects shared no identical CDR3 amino acid sequences, which suggests that TCR-beta repertoires were private in all groups.

Healthy controls were blood bank volunteers in Maryland, USA. TCR libraries for sorted subsets were made from 800,000 to 1,000,000 sorted CD4+ or CD8+ T cells. Peripheral blood was subjected to Ficoll-Hypaque density gradient centrifugation to isolate PBMCs, which were then cryopreserved in liquid nitrogen. The study also sequenced paired sorted CD4+ and CD8+ subsets from healthy controls, HAM/TSP patients and MS patients. This clonotype was observed many times. There is no known antigen for this receptor. Per-base quality was not reported, and no clone a single base away is much larger than it. Via the germline V gene, CDR1 is SGHRS and CDR2 YFSETQ. Trimming at the junction amounts to 2 bases on V and 6 bases on J, and the germline ends lie 8 bases apart. From the cysteine up to the phenylalanine, the CDR3 has a length of 13 residues. The CDR3 DNA has 39 bases and is translated from base 1. cDNA was synthesized by template-switch 5'RACE using a primer carrying a 10-nucleotide random unique molecular identifier by which each TCR transcript was tagged. Every sequencing run covered 15-18 subjects and yielded more than 200 million TCR-beta sequences. The RNeasy kit was used to extract total RNA. The KAPA Real-time Library Amplification kit was used to amplify TCR-beta VDJ regions with primers for the TCR constant region and the 5'RACE anchor. A first PCR added sample indexes and Illumina adaptors, and a second PCR then raised library yield. The roughly 650 bp TCR product was size-selected on a 2% E-gel SizeSelection system after Ampure bead purification. Library quality was checked on a Bioanalyzer, concentration was measured with Qubit, and libraries were quantified with the Kapa Library Quantification kit before pooling. Paired-end 2 x 150 bp sequencing of the libraries was performed on an Illumina HiSeq 2500. To increase sequence diversity, about 25-31% phiX was spiked into each library pool. Processing in the source paper ran as follows. The quality-filtered reads were processed with the UMI-based MiGEC pipeline, whose error correction step removed more than 80% of the raw TCR sequences. IMGT germline references were used for aligning VDJ genes, and each clonotype was defined as a unique CDR3 amino acid sequence together with its V-J genes. Clonal expansion, Shannon diversity, and CDR3 relatedness (CalcPairwiseDistances, ClusterSamples) were evaluated with VDJtools, and phylogenetic trees were built with CLCbio workbench. A clone was classed as expanded if it had 8 or more unique UMIs, a cutoff based on coefficient-of-variation modelling across technical triplicates. The raw public data were reprocessed by TCRdb itself: fastp quality trimming at Q25, MiXCR clonotype calling, in-frame beta chains only. Merged by CDR3 protein, the rows form single entries marked with the most common genes and DNA. V and J calls and clone size were set by TCRdb, not the authors. Present in this sample are tens of thousands of distinct CDR3 sequences, approximately 5.2% of which were seen just once. The ten largest account for approximately 2% of the sample.

What was sequenced was CD4+ T cells from blood. In this chain, TRBV5-1 is recombined with TRBJ2-2; a tentative D match to TRBD2 spans 6 bases. The source of this sequence is a woman in her 50s in good health. The DNA sequence follows: TGCGCCAGCAGCTTCACTAGCTCCGGGGAGCTGTTTTTT. Its product reads: CASSFTSSGELFF. The entire variable domain, with the stretches around the CDR3 drawn from the reference TRBV5-1 and TRBJ2-2 proteins, is KAGVTQTPRYLIKTRGQQVTLSCSPISGHRSVSWYQQTPGQGLQFLFEYFSETQRNKGNFPGRFSGRQFSNSRSEMNVSTLELGDSALYLCASSFTSSGELFFGEGSRLTVL.